This T cell receptor (beta chain) came from a study of cytomegalovirus exposure and HLA in healthy donors. This clone was observed a few times. The antigen remains unidentified. Assay: immunoSEQ multiplex PCR; the TCRdb copy retains only in-frame clones and omits some. The sample yields roughly 67,000 clones, around 93% seen once. Between the trimmed V and J ends, which lost 7 bases and 0 bases, there was a span of 12 bases. Germline values: CDR1 MNHNS, CDR2 SASEGT. This CDR3 has 14 amino acids. Study conclusions and caveats: Associated with cytomegalovirus, according to the listing, were around 160 TCR beta chains. Most TCR sequences were rare, but some public TCRs occurred in many donors.

This clonotype originated in a man aged 18 to 30 in good health and CMV-seronegative. Sample: PBMCs. The chain is built from TRBV6-1 and TRBJ1-1, with D perhaps matching TRBD1 (5 bases). CDR3 sequence (DNA): TGTGCCAGCATCCAGGGTTTAATGAACACTGAAGCTTTCTTT. It encodes CASIQGLMNTEAFF.